The T cell receptor (beta chain) described here comes from a study of OX40 agonist ivuxolimab in advanced cancers. Study-level background: Every 2 weeks, patients got intravenous ivuxolimab at one of six dose levels (0.01-10 mg/kg). Points from the study as a whole: Clonal expansion was seen in CD4+ and CD8+ blood T cells by week 6 at 0.1 to 3.0 mg/kg. The specificity for antigen of the expanded peripheral T cells was not determined.

Germline CDR1 and CDR2: MNHNS and SASEGT. The CDR3 is 12 amino acids. With 10 bases removed from V and 1 base from J, the gap between germline ends came to 10 bases. On this clone itself: No antigen is known for it.

Sequencing was performed with immunoSEQ multiplex PCR; in TCRdb, only in-frame clones are kept and a portion is missing. Here the sample spans approximately 67,000 clones, 91% being singletons. V gene TRBV6-1 combines with J gene TRBJ2-5; D remains unclear. This receptor was identified in an adult with an advanced solid tumor such as melanoma, head and neck, liver or kidney cancer. The sample here was CD4+ or CD8+ T cells sorted from blood, taken in a trial of the OX40 agonist ivuxolimab. CDR3 DNA sequence: TGTGCCACCTCTTTTAGCCAAGAGACCCAGTACTTC. This translates into CATSFSQETQYF.